The TCR beta chain under discussion was sequenced for a study of T cells after yellow fever vaccination. With 6 bases clipped from V and 1 base from J, the junction kept 7 bases outside the gene matches. The CDR3 contains 15 residues. The V gene's germline CDR1 is MNHEY and CDR2 SVGEGT. From the 5' RACE reads, TCRdb called clonotypes with MiXCR, one entry per CDR3 protein. Among over 65,000 distinct CDR3 sequences listed, 10% to 15% were seen once. This clonotype was picked up a small number of times. V and J are TRBV6-2 or TRBV6-3 and TRBJ1-2; 8 bases align to TRBD1. Sequencing was performed on CD8+ T cells not binding an NS4B(214-222) dextramer, sorted from PBMCs, taken about 20 days after the first yellow fever vaccination. This TCR was recovered from a man aged 18 to 30 who received the YFV17D yellow fever vaccine. The chain's CDR3 is CASSLTGQVNYGYTF. The CDR3 coding sequence is TGTGCCAGCAGCCTGACGGGACAGGTTAACTATGGCTACACCTTC.